This TCR beta chain was sequenced during a study of blood T cell repertoires in COVID-19. In the original analysis: The assay estimated nucleated cells by amplifying reference gene primers. Clones were sequenced by immunoSEQ multiplex PCR, and TCRdb holds only the in-frame ones, with some missing. That table supplies the V and J calls and clone size; D and trimming were determined from the DNA. The data contain 120,000 or so clones, approximately 87% of them singletons. This CDR3 spans 15 amino acids. Between the trimmed V and J ends, which lost 3 bases and 0 bases, there was a span of 10 bases. CDR1 and CDR2 (germline): SGDLS, YYNGEE.

The chain recombines TRBV9 with TRBJ1-3; no reliable D call. The source of this sequence is an older woman with acute or convalescent COVID-19. Sequencing input: peripheral blood. For the CDR3, the DNA is TGTGCCAGCAGCGAAAGTCTGAGCTCTGGAAACACCATATATTTT. It is translated as CASSESLSSGNTIYF.